This passage covers 9 T cell receptor beta chains from one sample sequenced in a study of metastatic and nonmetastatic thyroid tumors (dated by TCRdb to the early 2020s). The library was built by means of PCR. This sample was sequenced with an Illumina HiSeq 4000. TCRdb trimmed the raw reads at Q25, called clones with MiXCR and kept productive beta chains. The sample table shows some 10,000 clones, and roughly 28% are seen once. More than 9% of the sample goes to the ten largest clones. No treatment had been received by any patient before thyroid surgery. The specimen was tumor tissue. These receptors were collected from a male donor with papillary thyroid cancer or a benign thyroid nodule (not recorded which). Some clones in this sample may be carry-over from other donors' samples.

This clone is deemed medium-sized (0.01 to 0.1%). V usage is TRBV20-1 and J usage is TRBJ2-7, with D uncertain. Germline V gives CDR1 DFQATT, CDR2 SNEGSKA (reference sequence). The ends were cut back, 1 base at V and 3 bases at J, with 10 bases in the middle. The CDR3 totals 13 residues. CDR3 loop: CSARGPSDYEQYV. The CDR3 DNA follows: TGCAGTGCTAGAGGACCGTCGGACTACGAGCAGTACGTC.

CDR3 protein: CASSQEGRGLRQPQHF. CDR3 coding DNA: TGCGCCAGCAGCCAAGAAGGCAGGGGGCTTCGACAGCCCCAGCATTTT. This sequence joins TRBV4-1 and TRBJ1-5; 8 bases are a match to TRBD1. The length of the CDR3 is 16 residues. The germline V gene has CDR1 MGHRA and CDR2 YSYEKL. V trimming: 0 bases; J trimming: 7 bases; junction bases outside the gene matches: 8.

This clone showed up just a few times. The chain links TRBV6-2 or TRBV6-3 to TRBJ1-1, with TRBD1 matching 7 bases. The CDR3 covers 15 residues. Germline-derived CDR1 and CDR2 are MNHEY and SVGEGT. The chain's CDR3 is CASVQGTTLNTEAFF. In DNA, the CDR3 is TGTGCAAGTGTACAGGGGACAACCTTGAACACTGAAGCTTTCTTT.

This clone has more than one count but fewer than ten. This chain uses TRBV28 with TRBJ2-7; D might be TRBD2 (5 bases). Germline loops: CDR1 MDHEN, CDR2 SYDVKM. Trimming stripped 6 bases from V and 11 bases from J, with 17 bases between. CDR3 size: 12 residues. The DNA of the CDR3 is TGTGCCAGCAGCACCCCGGGGAAGTGGGAGTACTTC. It specifies CASSTPGKWEYF.

This clone counts as medium-sized. The chain combines TRBV4-3 with TRBJ2-7, with D perhaps matching TRBD1 or TRBD2 (5 bases each). The CDR3 is 16 residues long. Germline V gene lookup returns CDR1 LGHNA and CDR2 YSLEER. V was clipped by 1 base and J by 4 bases, with 17 bases between them. The CDR3 loop is CASSQVKGPSPYEQYF. In DNA, the CDR3 is TGCGCCAGCAGCCAAGTCAAGGGACCAAGCCCTTACGAGCAGTACTTC.

The rearrangement uses TRBV11-2 and TRBJ2-2, with 15 bases identical to TRBD2. The CDR3 loop spans 18 amino acids. With 2 bases clipped from V and 2 bases from J, the junction kept 3 bases outside the gene matches. Germline loops: CDR1 SGHAT, CDR2 FQNNGV. The CDR3: CASSLRGLAGGNTGELFF. CDR3 DNA: TGTGCCAGCAGCTTAAGGGGACTAGCGGGAGGAAACACCGGGGAGCTGTTTTTT. Drawing the rest from reference TRBV11-2 and TRBJ2-2, the complete variable domain is EAGVAQSPRYKIIEKRQSVAFWCNPISGHATLYWYQQILGQGPKLLIQFQNNGVVDDSQLPKDRFSAERLKGVDSTLKIQPAKLEDSAVYLCASSLRGLAGGNTGELFFGEGSRLTVL.

This clone was counted a few times. A read error is possible here, since a much larger clone lies one base away. The chain recombines TRBV3-1 with TRBJ2-5, with 8 bases matching TRBD1. The germline V gene has CDR1 LGHDT and CDR2 YNNKEL (reference sequence). This CDR3 comprises 15 residues. This CDR3 is CASIQDATGAETQYF. CDR3 bases: TGTGCCAGCATCCAAGATGCGACAGGGGCGGAGACCCAGTACTTC.

The gene calls are TRBV6-1 and TRBJ1-2; D unclear. Deletions cut 0 bases from V and 4 bases from J, with 12 bases between. Germline V lookup: CDR1 MNHNS, CDR2 SASEGT. The CDR3 loop spans 15 amino acids. CDR3 residues: CASSEASQGRYGYTF. The CDR3 DNA reads TGTGCCAGCAGTGAAGCATCACAAGGACGCTATGGCTACACCTTC.

By sample share, this clone is medium-sized (0.01 to 0.1%). The chain is built from TRBV25-1 and TRBJ2-7, with D perhaps matching TRBD2 (6 bases). Germline lookup yields CDR1 MGHDK and CDR2 SYGVNS. V dropped 6 bases and J dropped 3 bases, with 6 bases sitting between them. The CDR3 spans 11 residues. Here the CDR3 reads CASRDYYEQYF. Written as DNA, the CDR3 is TGTGCCAGCAGGGACTACTACGAGCAGTACTTC.